There are a few counts of the clone carrying this TCR beta chain. Germline assignment: CDR1 SGDLS and CDR2 YYNGEE. This CDR3 contains 14 residues. Trimming removed 3 bases from V and 6 bases from J, with 12 bases in between. This sample stems from a study of early T cells in non-severe SARS-CoV-2 infection. One entry per CDR3 protein, called by TCRdb with MiXCR from the 5' RACE reads. The table shows approximately 52,000 distinct CDR3 sequences, with over 7% occurring only once. J is TRBJ2-2 and V is TRBV9, with a tentative D call TRBD2 (5 bases). The TCR originated in an adult who was a healthcare worker with PCR-confirmed SARS-CoV-2 infection or an uninfected control (not recorded which). Sequencing was carried out using whole blood. The CDR3 is CASSGRTEAGELFF. CDR3 bases: TGTGCCAGCAGCGGGAGGACGGAAGCCGGGGAGCTGTTTTTT.